This T cell receptor (beta chain) was identified in a study of blood T cell repertoires in COVID-19. The wider study: Sample material is recorded as cDNA or gDNA derived from T cells, B-cell-depleted T cells, or PBMCs.

Individuals aged about 18 to 89 years were recruited from 24 US areas. Before being deemed recovered, Cohort 3 donors had two negative PCRs, clearance, or symptom resolution. V lost 3 bases and J lost 4, with 13 bases in between. Germline CDR1 LGHDT, CDR2 YNNKEL (reference sequence). This CDR3 is built from 16 residues. Study processing details: The authors estimated nucleated cell counts from reference gene primer amplification. Measured with immunoSEQ multiplex PCR; TCRdb has only the in-frame clones, and not every one. V and J calls and clone size are as listed in that table; D and trimming were resolved from the DNA. The sample lists over 400,000 clones; roughly nine tenths were seen once.

The J gene is TRBJ2-6, the V gene TRBV3-1 (or the pseudogene TRBV3-2); a possible D gene is TRBD1 (6 bases). The source is a woman in her sixties who had recovered from COVID-19. The specimen sequenced was PBMCs or T cells enriched from blood (not recorded which). CDR3 sequence reads: CASSHLGAGGANVLTF. CDR3 in DNA: TGTGCCAGCAGCCATCTGGGGGCGGGCGGGGCCAACGTCCTGACTTTC.